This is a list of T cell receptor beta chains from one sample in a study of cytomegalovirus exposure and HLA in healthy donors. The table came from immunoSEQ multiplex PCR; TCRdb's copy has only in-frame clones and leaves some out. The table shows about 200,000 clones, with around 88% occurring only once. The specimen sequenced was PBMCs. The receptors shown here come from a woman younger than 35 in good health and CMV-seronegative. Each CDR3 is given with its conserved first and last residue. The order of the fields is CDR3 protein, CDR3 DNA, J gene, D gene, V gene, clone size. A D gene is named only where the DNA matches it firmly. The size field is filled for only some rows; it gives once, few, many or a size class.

CDR3 protein: CAISMTSADTGELFF
CDR3 DNA: TGTGCCATCAGTATGACTAGCGCAGACACCGGGGAGCTGTTTTTT
J gene: TRBJ2-2
D gene: TRBD2
V gene: TRBV10-3
clone size: NA

CDR3 protein: CASSFKGGNTF
CDR3 DNA: TGTGCCAGCAGTTTCAAAGGAGGAAACACCTTC
J gene: TRBJ1-2
D gene: NA
V gene: TRBV28
clone size: NA

CDR3 protein: CASSPSADTQYF
CDR3 DNA: TGTGCCAGCTCACCTAGCGCAGATACGCAGTATTTT
J gene: TRBJ2-3
D gene: NA
V gene: TRBV18
clone size: NA

CDR3 protein: CASSGTGSTGELFF
CDR3 DNA: TGCGCCAGCAGCGGCACAGGGAGTACCGGGGAGCTGTTTTTT
J gene: TRBJ2-2
D gene: NA
V gene: TRBV4-3
clone size: NA

CDR3 protein: CASSLTDLTGLYSNQPQHF
CDR3 DNA: TGTGCCAGCAGTCTGACAGACCTTACAGGGCTCTATAGCAATCAGCCCCAGCATTTT
J gene: TRBJ1-5
D gene: NA
V gene: TRBV28
clone size: NA

CDR3 protein: CASSLGPRDRGTYNEQFF
CDR3 DNA: TGTGCCAGCAGCTTAGGGCCCCGGGACAGGGGCACCTACAATGAGCAGTTCTTC
J gene: TRBJ2-1
D gene: TRBD1
V gene: TRBV11-2
clone size: NA

CDR3 protein: CASSYSGRGREQYF
CDR3 DNA: TGTGCCAGCAGTTACTCGGGCAGGGGGCGGGAGCAGTACTTC
J gene: TRBJ2-7
D gene: TRBD1
V gene: TRBV6-5
clone size: NA

CDR3 protein: CASNPSGNTGELFF
CDR3 DNA: TGTGCCAGCAACCCATCCGGGAACACCGGGGAGCTGTTTTTT
J gene: TRBJ2-2
D gene: NA
V gene: TRBV6-5
clone size: once

CDR3 protein: CASSLVGASTDTQYF
CDR3 DNA: TGTGCCAGCAGTTTGGTGGGAGCTAGCACAGATACGCAGTATTTT
J gene: TRBJ2-3
D gene: NA
V gene: TRBV28
clone size: NA

CDR3 protein: CASRVFFRTGELFF
CDR3 DNA: TGTGCCAGCAGGGTCTTCTTCAGGACCGGGGAGCTGTTTTTT
J gene: TRBJ2-2
D gene: NA
V gene: TRBV6-1
clone size: NA

CDR3 protein: CASSIGQGWETQYF
CDR3 DNA: TGTGCCAGTAGTATAGGGCAGGGATGGGAGACCCAGTACTTC
J gene: TRBJ2-5
D gene: NA
V gene: TRBV19
clone size: NA

CDR3 protein: CASSSQRSTDTQYF
CDR3 DNA: TGTGCCAGTAGTTCCCAGCGGAGCACAGATACGCAGTATTTT
J gene: TRBJ2-3
D gene: NA
V gene: TRBV19
clone size: once

CDR3 protein: CASTGVSGRAHNEQFF
CDR3 DNA: TGTGCCAGCACTGGCGTTAGCGGGAGGGCCCACAATGAGCAGTTCTTC
J gene: TRBJ2-1
D gene: TRBD2
V gene: TRBV2
clone size: NA

CDR3 protein: CASSQGGSSSYNEQFF
CDR3 DNA: TGCGCCAGCAGCCAAGGCGGGAGCTCTTCCTACAATGAGCAGTTCTTC
J gene: TRBJ2-1
D gene: TRBD2
V gene: TRBV4-3
clone size: NA

CDR3 protein: CASSLVGRAYEQYF
CDR3 DNA: TGTGCCAGCAGCTTAGTCGGGAGGGCCTACGAGCAGTACTTC
J gene: TRBJ2-7
D gene: TRBD2
V gene: TRBV7-9
clone size: NA

CDR3 protein: CASRLAGFDSGTSKVRNEQFF
CDR3 DNA: TGTGCAAGTCGCTTAGCGGGCTTTGATTCCGGGACTAGTAAAGTTAGGAATGAGCAGTTCTTC
J gene: TRBJ2-1
D gene: NA
V gene: TRBV12-2
clone size: NA

CDR3 protein: CASSLGQFYGYTF
CDR3 DNA: TGTGCCAGCAGCTTAGGACAGTTCTATGGCTACACCTTC
J gene: TRBJ1-2
D gene: NA
V gene: TRBV7-9
clone size: few

CDR3 protein: CASSLDGGRGEQYF
CDR3 DNA: TGCGCCAGCAGCTTGGATGGGGGGAGAGGCGAGCAGTACTTC
J gene: TRBJ2-7
D gene: NA
V gene: TRBV5-1
clone size: NA

CDR3 protein: CASRRTGGDGYTF
CDR3 DNA: TGTGCCAGCAGAAGGACAGGAGGGGATGGCTACACCTTC
J gene: TRBJ1-2
D gene: TRBD1
V gene: TRBV25-1
clone size: NA

CDR3 protein: CAWASGSRDEQFF
CDR3 DNA: TGTGCCTGGGCTAGCGGGAGTAGGGATGAGCAGTTCTTC
J gene: TRBJ2-1
D gene: TRBD2
V gene: TRBV30
clone size: NA

CDR3 protein: CASRREYEQYF
CDR3 DNA: TGTGCCAGCAGGCGGGAGTACGAGCAGTACTTC
J gene: TRBJ2-7
D gene: TRBD2
V gene: TRBV2
clone size: few

CDR3 protein: CARSLGFRGQGTTEAFF
CDR3 DNA: TGTGCCAGAAGCTTGGGTTTCCGGGGACAGGGGACCACTGAAGCTTTCTTT
J gene: TRBJ1-1
D gene: NA
V gene: TRBV7-5
clone size: NA

CDR3 protein: CASEVRTGGVGYTF
CDR3 DNA: TGTGCCAGCGAAGTCCGGACAGGGGGCGTTGGCTACACCTTC
J gene: TRBJ1-2
D gene: TRBD1
V gene: TRBV6-1
clone size: NA

CDR3 protein: CASSLDLAGVTGELFF
CDR3 DNA: TGTGCCAGCAGCTTAGATTTAGCGGGGGTCACCGGGGAGCTGTTTTTT
J gene: TRBJ2-2
D gene: TRBD2
V gene: TRBV11-2
clone size: NA

CDR3 protein: CASSQESRTGSEQYF
CDR3 DNA: TGCGCCAGCAGCCAAGAATCTCGGACAGGAAGCGAGCAGTACTTC
J gene: TRBJ2-7
D gene: TRBD1
V gene: TRBV4-1
clone size: NA

CDR3 protein: CASSSGLAGSAFETQYF
CDR3 DNA: TGTGCCAGCAGCTCGGGACTAGCGGGATCGGCCTTCGAGACCCAGTACTTC
J gene: TRBJ2-5
D gene: TRBD2
V gene: TRBV5-4
clone size: once

CDR3 protein: CASSGTYEQYF
CDR3 DNA: TGTGCCAGCAGCGGGACCTACGAGCAGTACTTC
J gene: TRBJ2-7
D gene: NA
V gene: TRBV28
clone size: few

CDR3 protein: CASSDPGLAGGETQYF
CDR3 DNA: TGCGCCAGCAGTGACCCGGGACTAGCGGGAGGAGAGACCCAGTACTTC
J gene: TRBJ2-5
D gene: TRBD2
V gene: TRBV10-2
clone size: NA

CDR3 protein: CASTLGQYNEQFF
CDR3 DNA: TGTGCCAGCACCTTGGGACAGTACAATGAGCAGTTCTTC
J gene: TRBJ2-1
D gene: TRBD1
V gene: TRBV28
clone size: NA

CDR3 protein: CASSPPQGLAGGGQFF
CDR3 DNA: TGTGCCAGCAGTCCGCCCCAGGGACTAGCGGGAGGGGGGCAGTTCTTC
J gene: TRBJ2-1
D gene: TRBD2
V gene: TRBV28
clone size: NA

CDR3 protein: CASSIGTGGYYEQYF
CDR3 DNA: TGTGCCAGCAGCATCGGGACAGGGGGTTACTACGAGCAGTACTTC
J gene: TRBJ2-7
D gene: TRBD1
V gene: TRBV7-2
clone size: once

CDR3 protein: CASSLIGNQYEQYF
CDR3 DNA: TGTGCCAGCAGCTTAATTGGCAATCAATACGAGCAGTACTTC
J gene: TRBJ2-7
D gene: NA
V gene: TRBV7-2
clone size: NA

CDR3 protein: CASSIDGLVQYF
CDR3 DNA: TGTGCCAGTAGTATAGATGGACTAGTGCAGTACTTC
J gene: TRBJ2-7
D gene: TRBD2
V gene: TRBV19
clone size: once

CDR3 protein: CASSSGTGTDTQYF
CDR3 DNA: TGCGCCAGCTCCTCGGGGACAGGCACAGATACGCAGTATTTT
J gene: TRBJ2-3
D gene: TRBD1
V gene: TRBV10-1
clone size: NA

CDR3 protein: CASTGGFQETQYF
CDR3 DNA: TGTGCCAGCACGGGGGGGTTCCAAGAGACCCAGTACTTC
J gene: TRBJ2-5
D gene: TRBD2
V gene: TRBV6-6
clone size: NA

CDR3 protein: CSAAIRGGTEAFF
CDR3 DNA: TGCAGCGCCGCTATCAGGGGCGGCACTGAAGCTTTCTTT
J gene: TRBJ1-1
D gene: NA
V gene: TRBV29-1
clone size: NA

CDR3 protein: CASSIGRGDYGYTF
CDR3 DNA: TGTGCCAGTAGTATCGGCAGGGGAGACTATGGCTACACCTTC
J gene: TRBJ1-2
D gene: NA
V gene: TRBV19
clone size: NA

CDR3 protein: CASSPGLRLGTDTQYF
CDR3 DNA: TGCGCCAGCAGCCCGGGACTGCGTTTGGGCACAGATACGCAGTATTTT
J gene: TRBJ2-3
D gene: NA
V gene: TRBV4-3
clone size: NA

CDR3 protein: CASSFPGGTEAFF
CDR3 DNA: TGTGCCAGCAGTTTCCCGGGAGGCACTGAAGCTTTCTTT
J gene: TRBJ1-1
D gene: NA
V gene: TRBV28
clone size: once

CDR3 protein: CSVDSGSYEQYF
CDR3 DNA: TGCAGCGTTGATAGCGGAAGCTACGAGCAGTACTTC
J gene: TRBJ2-7
D gene: NA
V gene: TRBV29-1
clone size: NA

CDR3 protein: CASSVEQVHTEAFF
CDR3 DNA: TGTGCCAGCAGTGTCGAACAAGTACACACTGAAGCTTTCTTT
J gene: TRBJ1-1
D gene: NA
V gene: TRBV6-1
clone size: NA

CDR3 protein: CASSDSIAARTYEQYF
CDR3 DNA: TGTGCCAGCAGTGACTCGATAGCCGCGAGAACCTACGAGCAGTACTTC
J gene: TRBJ2-7
D gene: NA
V gene: TRBV25-1
clone size: NA

CDR3 protein: CASSLGQGYEQFF
CDR3 DNA: TGTGCCAGCAGTTTGGGGCAGGGGTATGAGCAGTTCTTC
J gene: TRBJ2-1
D gene: NA
V gene: TRBV28
clone size: NA

CDR3 protein: CASSEGTSGYYEQYF
CDR3 DNA: TGTGCCAGCAGCGAGGGGACTAGCGGATACTACGAGCAGTACTTC
J gene: TRBJ2-7
D gene: TRBD2
V gene: TRBV5-5
clone size: once

CDR3 protein: CASRPLLGLADNEQFF
CDR3 DNA: TGTGCCAGCAGACCCCTCTTGGGACTAGCTGATAATGAGCAGTTCTTC
J gene: TRBJ2-1
D gene: TRBD2
V gene: TRBV28
clone size: few

CDR3 protein: CASSLIAGPNYGYTF
CDR3 DNA: TGTGCCAGCAGCTTGATCGCAGGCCCTAACTATGGCTACACCTTC
J gene: TRBJ1-2
D gene: NA
V gene: TRBV5-4
clone size: NA

CDR3 protein: CASYNQEAVTGELFF
CDR3 DNA: TGTGCCAGCTATAACCAGGAGGCCGTCACCGGGGAGCTGTTTTTT
J gene: TRBJ2-2
D gene: NA
V gene: TRBV2
clone size: NA

CDR3 protein: CASSGSLASLETQYF
CDR3 DNA: TGTGCCAGCAGTGGATCCCTAGCGTCTCTGGAGACCCAGTACTTC
J gene: TRBJ2-5
D gene: NA
V gene: TRBV6-1
clone size: NA

CDR3 protein: CASSQGSGYTF
CDR3 DNA: TGCGCCAGCAGTCAAGGGAGCGGCTACACCTTC
J gene: TRBJ1-2
D gene: NA
V gene: TRBV10-2
clone size: NA

CDR3 protein: CASSPGTSGSYEQFF
CDR3 DNA: TGTGCCAGCAGCCCCGGGACTAGCGGGAGCTATGAGCAGTTCTTC
J gene: TRBJ2-1
D gene: TRBD2
V gene: TRBV27
clone size: NA

CDR3 protein: CASSPEVYEQYF
CDR3 DNA: TGTGCCAGCAGCCCTGAGGTTTACGAGCAGTACTTC
J gene: TRBJ2-7
D gene: NA
V gene: TRBV28
clone size: NA

CDR3 protein: CASSKGLAVEQYF
CDR3 DNA: TGTGCCAGCAGCAAGGGACTAGCGGTCGAGCAGTACTTC
J gene: TRBJ2-7
D gene: TRBD2
V gene: TRBV5-6
clone size: NA

CDR3 protein: CASSGSGQGTTGELFF
CDR3 DNA: TGTGCCAGTAGTGGGTCGGGACAGGGCACCACCGGGGAGCTGTTTTTT
J gene: TRBJ2-2
D gene: TRBD1
V gene: TRBV19
clone size: NA

CDR3 protein: CASSLEWDRGNEQFF
CDR3 DNA: TGTGCCAGCAGCTTGGAATGGGACAGGGGCAATGAGCAGTTCTTC
J gene: TRBJ2-1
D gene: TRBD1
V gene: TRBV5-6
clone size: NA

CDR3 protein: CAWSIPTGLAEAFF
CDR3 DNA: TGTGCCTGGAGTATACCAACAGGGTTGGCTGAAGCTTTCTTT
J gene: TRBJ1-1
D gene: NA
V gene: TRBV30
clone size: NA